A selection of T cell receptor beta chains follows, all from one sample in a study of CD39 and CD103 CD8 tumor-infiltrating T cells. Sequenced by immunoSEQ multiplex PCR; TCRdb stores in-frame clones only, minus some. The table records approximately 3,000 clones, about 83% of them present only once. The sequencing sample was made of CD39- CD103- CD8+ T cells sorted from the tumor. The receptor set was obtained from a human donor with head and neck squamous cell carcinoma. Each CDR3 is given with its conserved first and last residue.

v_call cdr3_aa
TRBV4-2 CASSQDGQGVSYTEAFF
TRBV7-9 CASSPGQDQPQHF
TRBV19 CASSQTQLNTEAFF
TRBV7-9 CASSYRDSSYNEQFF
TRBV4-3 CASSQDLGSSANTGELFF
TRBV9 CASSTRTSGVKNEQFF
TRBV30 CAWSVGGNTEAFF
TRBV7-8 CASSPLGKGYTF
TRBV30 CAWSEEQGYNEQFF
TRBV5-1 CASSQQGAHYTGELFF
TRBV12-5 CASNGGQFNEKLFF
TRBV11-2 CASSPGGNSPLHF
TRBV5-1 CASSFALNTEAFF
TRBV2 CASSEFAGGGTGELFF
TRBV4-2 CASSLSVLYNSPLHF
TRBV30 CAWSAVPGHPNTEAFF
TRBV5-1 CASSSLEGALYGYTF
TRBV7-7 CASSLAGTDNEQFF
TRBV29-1 CSVLPGRGFYEQYF
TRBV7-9 CASSLESRVHEQYF
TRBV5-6 CASSPLTGSAFF
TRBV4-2 CASSPYRGQGAKGEAFF
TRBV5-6 CASSPPRDYNNEQFF
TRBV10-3 CAIRMTGEGTEAFF
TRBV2 CASSDIGAGVYEQYF
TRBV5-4 CATRQGYNEQFF
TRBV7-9 CASSSGKGREGYNEQFF
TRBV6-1 CASSDGQEGNIQYF
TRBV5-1 CASSSGQSGQGRDGYTF
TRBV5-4 CASSFHRAYYGYTF
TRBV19 CASSIVADYNEQFF
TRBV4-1 CASSQEPSAGPTYEQYF
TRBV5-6 CASNYQDRDRAEAFF
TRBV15 CATSRQGDTGELFF
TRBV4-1 CASSQDGIPGNSPLHF
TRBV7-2 CASSLRDSSYEQYF
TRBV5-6 CASSLAGRGDTEAFF
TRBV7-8 CASSLGADSGETQYF
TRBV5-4 CASSPGQGTDTQYF
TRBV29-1 CSVDWDRVGNQPQHF
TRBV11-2 CASSLIGVRETQYF
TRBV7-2 CASSSGLAGALSDTQYF
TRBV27 CASSLSGLAADEQFF
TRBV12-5 CASGDRGLNNEQFF